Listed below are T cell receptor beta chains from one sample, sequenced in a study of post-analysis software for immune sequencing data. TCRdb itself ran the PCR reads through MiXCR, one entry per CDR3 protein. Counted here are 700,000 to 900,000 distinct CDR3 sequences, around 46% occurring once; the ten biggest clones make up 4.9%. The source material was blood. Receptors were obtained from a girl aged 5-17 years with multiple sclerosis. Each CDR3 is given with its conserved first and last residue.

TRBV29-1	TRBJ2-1	CSNLPGTSGNNEQFF
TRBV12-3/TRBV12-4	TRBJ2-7	CASNDSDRGRGEQYF
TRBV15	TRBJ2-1	CATNRDRGGGWEQFF
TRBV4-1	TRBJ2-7	CASSQRDTTSGIGEQYF
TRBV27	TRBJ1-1	CASSFTRSREAFF
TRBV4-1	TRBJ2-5	CASSQILAVIQETQYF
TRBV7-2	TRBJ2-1	CASYQSNVHSYNEQFF
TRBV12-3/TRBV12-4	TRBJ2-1	CASSAPGQGADEQFF
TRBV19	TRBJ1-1	CASSIGQPNTEAFF
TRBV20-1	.	CSATRLSGRCYEQYF
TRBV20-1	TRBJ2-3	CSARTYADTQYF
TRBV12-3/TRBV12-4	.	CASSLRFPRYEQYF
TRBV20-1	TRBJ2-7	CSARTSGRGEQYF
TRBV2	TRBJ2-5	CASRAALAGAQYF
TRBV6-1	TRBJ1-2	CASSVFEGSFYSHGYTF
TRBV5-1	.	CASSLQGAAETQYF
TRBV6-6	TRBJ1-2	CASRRRRDDYGYTF
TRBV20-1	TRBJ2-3	CSARRDSTDTQYF
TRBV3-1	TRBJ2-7	CASSRRDNSYEQYF
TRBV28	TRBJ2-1	CASSLAREEYNEQFF
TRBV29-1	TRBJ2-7	CSVRKGQGYEQYF
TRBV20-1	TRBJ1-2	CSARAEVRGYTF
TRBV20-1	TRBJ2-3	CSARPGTGGRDTQYF
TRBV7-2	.	CASSLPDRGVYEQYF
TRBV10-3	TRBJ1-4	CAISESGPGFNEKLFF
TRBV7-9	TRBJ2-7	CASSLGLPNLSYEQYF
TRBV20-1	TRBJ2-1	CSADSGMTYNEQFF
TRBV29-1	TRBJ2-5	CSVEGTTSETQYF
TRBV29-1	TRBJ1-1	CSVEDLGENTEAFF
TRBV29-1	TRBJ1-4	CSVAGTGDEKLFF
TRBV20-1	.	CSAEIAGVEETQYF
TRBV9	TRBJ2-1	CASSVDRLAKGYNEQFF
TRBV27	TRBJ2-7	CASSLRASGNINCYEQYF
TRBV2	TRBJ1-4	CASTVDGRNEKLFF
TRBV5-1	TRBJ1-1	CASSLLMQASEAFF
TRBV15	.	CASGVVNGETQYF
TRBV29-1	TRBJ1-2	CSVGGQGAGGYTF
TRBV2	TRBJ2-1	CASSETLGQGDNEQFF
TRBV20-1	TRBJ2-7	CSARKSSGLTYEQYF
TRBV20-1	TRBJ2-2	CSARDPGANTGELFF
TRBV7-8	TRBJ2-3	CASSLEFWGTDTQYF
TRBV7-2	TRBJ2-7	CASSSGGGGTGINEQYF